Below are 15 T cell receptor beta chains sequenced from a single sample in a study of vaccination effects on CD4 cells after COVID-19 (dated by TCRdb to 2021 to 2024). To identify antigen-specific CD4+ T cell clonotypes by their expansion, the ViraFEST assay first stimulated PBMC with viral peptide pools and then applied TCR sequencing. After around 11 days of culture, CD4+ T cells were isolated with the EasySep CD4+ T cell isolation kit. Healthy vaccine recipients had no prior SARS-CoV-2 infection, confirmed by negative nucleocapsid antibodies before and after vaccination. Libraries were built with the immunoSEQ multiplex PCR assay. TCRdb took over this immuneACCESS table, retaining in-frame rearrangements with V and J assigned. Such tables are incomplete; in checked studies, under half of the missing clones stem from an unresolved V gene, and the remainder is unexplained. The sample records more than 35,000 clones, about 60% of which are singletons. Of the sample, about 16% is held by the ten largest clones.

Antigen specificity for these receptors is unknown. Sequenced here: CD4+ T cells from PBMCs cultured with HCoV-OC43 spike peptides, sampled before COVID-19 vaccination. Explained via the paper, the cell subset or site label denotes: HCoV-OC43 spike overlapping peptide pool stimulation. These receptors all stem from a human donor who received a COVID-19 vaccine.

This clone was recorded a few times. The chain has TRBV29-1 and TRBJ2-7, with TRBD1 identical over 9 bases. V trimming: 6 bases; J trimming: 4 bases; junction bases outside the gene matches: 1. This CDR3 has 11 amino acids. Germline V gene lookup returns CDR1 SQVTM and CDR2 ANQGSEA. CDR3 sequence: CSVGTGYEQYF. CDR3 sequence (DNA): TGCAGCGTCGGGACAGGGTACGAGCAGTACTTC.

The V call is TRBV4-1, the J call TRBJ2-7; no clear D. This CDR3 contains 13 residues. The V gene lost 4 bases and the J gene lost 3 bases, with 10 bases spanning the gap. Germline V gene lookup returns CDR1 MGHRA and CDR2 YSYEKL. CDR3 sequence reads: CASSLSYYYEQYF. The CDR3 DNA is TGCGCCAGCAGCCTCTCCTACTACTACGAGCAGTACTTC.

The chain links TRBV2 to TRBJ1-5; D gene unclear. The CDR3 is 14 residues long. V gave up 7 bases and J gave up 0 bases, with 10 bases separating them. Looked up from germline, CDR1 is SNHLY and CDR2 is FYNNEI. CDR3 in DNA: TGTGCCAGCACGGCCCTTAATAGCAATCAGCCCCAGCATTTT. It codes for CASTALNSNQPQHF.

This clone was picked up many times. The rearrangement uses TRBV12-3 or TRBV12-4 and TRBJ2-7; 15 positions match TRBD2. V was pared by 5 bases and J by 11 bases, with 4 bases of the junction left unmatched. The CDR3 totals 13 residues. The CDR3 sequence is CASSGGTSGRKYF. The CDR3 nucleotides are TGTGCCAGCAGTGGTGGGACTAGCGGGAGGAAGTACTTC.

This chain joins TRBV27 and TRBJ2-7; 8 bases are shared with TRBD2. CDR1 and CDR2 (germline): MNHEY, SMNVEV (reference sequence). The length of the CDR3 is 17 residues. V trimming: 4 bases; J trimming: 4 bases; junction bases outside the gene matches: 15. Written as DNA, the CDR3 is TGTGCCAGCAGTTCCCTCCACGGGGGGGGTAGCGGGTACGAGCAGTACTTC. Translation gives CASSSLHGGGSGYEQYF.

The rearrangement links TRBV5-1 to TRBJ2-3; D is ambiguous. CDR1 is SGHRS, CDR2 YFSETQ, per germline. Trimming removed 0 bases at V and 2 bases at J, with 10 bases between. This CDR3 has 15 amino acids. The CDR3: CASSLGSSATDTQYF. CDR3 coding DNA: TGCGCCAGCAGCTTGGGGAGTTCTGCCACAGATACGCAGTATTTT.

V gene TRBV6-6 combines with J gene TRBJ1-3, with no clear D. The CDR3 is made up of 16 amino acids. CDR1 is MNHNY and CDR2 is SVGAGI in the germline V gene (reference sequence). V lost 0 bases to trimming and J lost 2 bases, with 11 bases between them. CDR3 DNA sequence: TGTGCCAGCAGTTACTCGTCCGAAGGGCCTGGAAACACCATATATTTT. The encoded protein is CASSYSSEGPGNTIYF.

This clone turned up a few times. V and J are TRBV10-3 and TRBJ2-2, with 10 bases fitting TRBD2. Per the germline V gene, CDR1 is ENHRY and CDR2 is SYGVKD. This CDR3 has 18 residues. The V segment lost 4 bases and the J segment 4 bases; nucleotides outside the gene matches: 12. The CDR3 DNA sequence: TGTGCCATCAGTGGGTCTAGCGGGAGTGTGTATCGCACCGGGGAGCTGTTTTTT. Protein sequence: CAISGSSGSVYRTGELFF.

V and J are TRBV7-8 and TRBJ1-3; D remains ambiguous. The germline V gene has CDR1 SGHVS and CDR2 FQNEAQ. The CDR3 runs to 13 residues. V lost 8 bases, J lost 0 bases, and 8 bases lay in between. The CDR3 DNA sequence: TGTGCCAGCTGCCCAGCCTCTGGAAACACCATATATTTT. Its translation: CASCPASGNTIYF.

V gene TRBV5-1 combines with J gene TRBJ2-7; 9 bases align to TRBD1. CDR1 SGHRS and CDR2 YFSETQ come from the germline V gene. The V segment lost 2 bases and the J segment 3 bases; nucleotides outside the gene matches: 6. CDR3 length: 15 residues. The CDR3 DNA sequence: TGCGCCAGCAGCTTTGGACAGGGGAGACACTACGAGCAGTACTTC. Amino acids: CASSFGQGRHYEQYF.

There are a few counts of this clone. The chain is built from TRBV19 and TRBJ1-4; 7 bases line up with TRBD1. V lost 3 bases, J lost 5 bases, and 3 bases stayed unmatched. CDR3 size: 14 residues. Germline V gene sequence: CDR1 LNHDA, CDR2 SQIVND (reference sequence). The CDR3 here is CASSITRGNEKLFF. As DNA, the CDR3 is TGTGCCAGTAGTATTACCAGGGGGAATGAAAAACTGTTTTTT.

For the CDR3, the DNA is TGCGCCAGCAGCCCGAAAGCGGTTTTCGGCAATGAGCAGTTCTTC. It specifies CASSPKAVFGNEQFF. This sequence joins TRBV5-1 and TRBJ2-1; perhaps TRBD2 as D (5 bases). The CDR3 is 15 residues long. Germline CDR1 and CDR2: SGHRS and YFSETQ. V dropped 4 bases and J dropped 6 bases, with 17 bases sitting between them.

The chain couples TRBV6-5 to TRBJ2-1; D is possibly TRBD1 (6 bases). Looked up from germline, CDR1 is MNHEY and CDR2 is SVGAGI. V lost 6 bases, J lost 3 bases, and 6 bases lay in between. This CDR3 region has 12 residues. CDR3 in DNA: TGTGCCAGCAGACAGGGCTACAATGAGCAGTTCTTC. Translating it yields CASRQGYNEQFF.

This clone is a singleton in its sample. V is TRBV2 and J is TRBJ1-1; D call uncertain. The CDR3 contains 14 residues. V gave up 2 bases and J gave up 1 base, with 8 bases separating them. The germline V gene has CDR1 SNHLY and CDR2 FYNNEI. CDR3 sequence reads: CASSEPRENTEAFF. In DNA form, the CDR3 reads TGTGCCAGCAGTGAACCACGGGAGAACACTGAAGCTTTCTTT.

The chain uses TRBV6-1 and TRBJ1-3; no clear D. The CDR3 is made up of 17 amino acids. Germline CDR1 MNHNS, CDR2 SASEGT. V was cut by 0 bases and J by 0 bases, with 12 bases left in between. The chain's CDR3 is CASSEATRSSSGNTIYF. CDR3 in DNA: TGTGCCAGCAGTGAAGCGACGAGATCATCCTCTGGAAACACCATATATTTT.